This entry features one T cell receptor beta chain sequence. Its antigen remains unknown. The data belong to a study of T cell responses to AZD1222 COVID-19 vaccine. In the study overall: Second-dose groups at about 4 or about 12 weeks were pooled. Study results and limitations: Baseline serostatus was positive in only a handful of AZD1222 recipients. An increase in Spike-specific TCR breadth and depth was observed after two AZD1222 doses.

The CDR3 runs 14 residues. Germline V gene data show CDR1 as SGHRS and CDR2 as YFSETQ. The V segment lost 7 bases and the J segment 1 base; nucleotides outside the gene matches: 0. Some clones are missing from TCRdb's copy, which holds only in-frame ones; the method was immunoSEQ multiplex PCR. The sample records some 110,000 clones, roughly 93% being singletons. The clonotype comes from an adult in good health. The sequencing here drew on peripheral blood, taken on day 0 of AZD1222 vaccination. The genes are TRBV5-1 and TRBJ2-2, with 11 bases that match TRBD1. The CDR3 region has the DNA TGCGCCAGCGGGACAGGGGGGAACACCGGGGAGCTGTTTTTT. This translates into CASGTGGNTGELFF.